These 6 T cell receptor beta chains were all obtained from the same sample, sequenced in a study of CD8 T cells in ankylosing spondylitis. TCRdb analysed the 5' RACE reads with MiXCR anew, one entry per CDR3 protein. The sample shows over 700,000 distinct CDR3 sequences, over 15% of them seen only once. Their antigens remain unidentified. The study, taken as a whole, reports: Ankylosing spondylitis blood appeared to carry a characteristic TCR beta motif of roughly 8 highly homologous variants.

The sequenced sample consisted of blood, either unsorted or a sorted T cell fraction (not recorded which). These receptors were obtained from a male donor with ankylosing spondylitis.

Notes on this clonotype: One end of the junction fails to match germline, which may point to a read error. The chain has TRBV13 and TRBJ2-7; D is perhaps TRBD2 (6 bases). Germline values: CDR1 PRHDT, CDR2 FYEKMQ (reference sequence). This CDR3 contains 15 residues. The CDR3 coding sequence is TGTGCCAGCAGCTTGCGGCTAGCGCATTCCTGCGAGCAGTACTTC. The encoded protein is CASSLRLAHSCEQYF.

CDR3 amino acids: CATRGASGNSPLHF. The CDR3 coding sequence is TGTGCCACCAGAGGCGCCTCTGGGAATTCACCCCTCCACTTT. The chain couples TRBV15 to TRBJ1-6; D uncertain. The CDR3 consists of 14 residues. CDR1 is LNHNV, CDR2 YYDKDF, per germline (reference sequence). V was cut by 6 bases and J by 7 bases, with 13 bases left in between.

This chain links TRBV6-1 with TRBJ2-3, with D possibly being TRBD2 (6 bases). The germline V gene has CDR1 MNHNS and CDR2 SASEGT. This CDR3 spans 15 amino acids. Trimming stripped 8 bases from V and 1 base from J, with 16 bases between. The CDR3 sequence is CASRAGLPRTDTQYF. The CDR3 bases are TGTGCCAGCCGGGCGGGGTTACCTCGCACAGATACGCAGTATTTT.

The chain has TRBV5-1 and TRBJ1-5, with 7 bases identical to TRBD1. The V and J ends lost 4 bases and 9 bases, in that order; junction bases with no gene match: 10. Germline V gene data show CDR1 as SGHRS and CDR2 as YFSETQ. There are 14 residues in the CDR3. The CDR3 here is CASSLGTATGPQHF. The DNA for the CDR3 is TGCGCCAGCAGCCTCGGGACAGCCACTGGGCCCCAGCATTTT.

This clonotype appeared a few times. The CDR3 DNA is TGTGCCAGCAGGGGTACTAGCGGGAGCCCCGGGGAGCTGTTTTTT. Translating it yields CASRGTSGSPGELFF. The gene calls are TRBV2 and TRBJ2-2, with 11 nucleotides matching TRBD2. The CDR3 consists of 15 residues. J gave up 6 bases and V 6 bases, and 6 bases lay outside the gene matches. The germline gives CDR1 SNHLY, CDR2 FYNNEI. Supplemented by reference TRBV2 and TRBJ2-2, the full variable domain reads EPEVTQTPSHQVTQMGQEVILRCVPISNHLYFYWYRQILGQKVEFLVSFYNNEISEKSEIFDDQFSVERPDGSNFTLKIRSTKLEDSAMYFCASRGTSGSPGELFFGEGSRLTVL.

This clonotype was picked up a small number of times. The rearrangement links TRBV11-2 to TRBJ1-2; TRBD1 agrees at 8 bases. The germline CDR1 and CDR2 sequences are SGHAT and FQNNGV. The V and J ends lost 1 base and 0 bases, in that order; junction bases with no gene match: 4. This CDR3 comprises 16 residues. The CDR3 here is CASSLAGGQANYGYTF. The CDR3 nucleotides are TGTGCCAGCAGCTTAGCTGGGGGACAGGCTAACTATGGCTACACCTTC.